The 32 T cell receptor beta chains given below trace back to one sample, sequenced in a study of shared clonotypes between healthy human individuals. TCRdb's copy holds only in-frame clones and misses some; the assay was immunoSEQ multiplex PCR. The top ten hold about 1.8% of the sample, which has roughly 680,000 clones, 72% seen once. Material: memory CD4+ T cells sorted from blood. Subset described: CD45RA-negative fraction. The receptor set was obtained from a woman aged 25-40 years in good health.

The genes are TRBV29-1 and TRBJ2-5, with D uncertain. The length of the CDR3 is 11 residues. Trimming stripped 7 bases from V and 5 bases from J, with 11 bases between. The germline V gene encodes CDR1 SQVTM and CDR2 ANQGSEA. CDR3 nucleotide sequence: TGCAGCGCCCAAGCCAGCGAGACCCAGTACTTC. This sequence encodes CSAQASETQYF.

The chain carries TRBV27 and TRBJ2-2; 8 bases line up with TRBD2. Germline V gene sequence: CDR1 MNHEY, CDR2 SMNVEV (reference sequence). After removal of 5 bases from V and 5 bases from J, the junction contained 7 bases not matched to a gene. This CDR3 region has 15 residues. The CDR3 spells CASSPPTSGTGELFF. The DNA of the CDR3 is TGTGCCAGCAGTCCCCCAACTAGCGGAACCGGGGAGCTGTTTTTT.

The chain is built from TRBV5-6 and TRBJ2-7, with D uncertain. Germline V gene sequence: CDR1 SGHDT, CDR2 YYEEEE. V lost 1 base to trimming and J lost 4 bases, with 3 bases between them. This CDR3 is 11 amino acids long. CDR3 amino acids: CASSLRYEQYF. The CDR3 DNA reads TGTGCCAGCAGCTTGCGATACGAGCAGTACTTC. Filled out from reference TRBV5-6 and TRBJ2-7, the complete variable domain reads DAGVTQSPTHLIKTRGQQVTLRCSPKSGHDTVSWYQQALGQGPQFIFQYYEEEERQRGNFPDRFSGHQFPNYSSELNVNALLLGDSALYLCASSLRYEQYFGPGTRLTVT.

The chain's CDR3 is CASSLRGRRGTEAFF. CDR3 coding DNA: TGTGCCAGCAGTTTACGGGGCAGGAGGGGCACTGAAGCTTTCTTT. The chain recombines TRBV27 with TRBJ1-1, with D tentatively TRBD1 (5 bases). CDR1 is MNHEY and CDR2 is SMNVEV in the germline V gene (reference sequence). V was trimmed by 2 bases and J by 4 bases, leaving 14 bases between them. The CDR3 sequence is 15 residues long.

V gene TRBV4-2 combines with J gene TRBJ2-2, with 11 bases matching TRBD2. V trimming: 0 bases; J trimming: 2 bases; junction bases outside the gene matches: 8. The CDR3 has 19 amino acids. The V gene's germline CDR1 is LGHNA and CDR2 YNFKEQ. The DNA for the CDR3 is TGTGCCAGCAGCCAAGACGTACTAGCGGGAGTTTTTAACACCGGGGAGCTGTTTTTT. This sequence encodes CASSQDVLAGVFNTGELFF.

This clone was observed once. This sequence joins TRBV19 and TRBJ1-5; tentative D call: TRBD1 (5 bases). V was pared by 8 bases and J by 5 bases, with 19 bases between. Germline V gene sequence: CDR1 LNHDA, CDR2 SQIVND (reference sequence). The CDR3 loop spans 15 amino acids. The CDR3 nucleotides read TGTGCCAGTTCTCTTGTTGGAGGGGCTCATCAGCCCCAGCATTTT. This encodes CASSLVGGAHQPQHF. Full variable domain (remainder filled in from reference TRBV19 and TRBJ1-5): DGGITQSPKYLFRKEGQNVTLSCEQNLNHDAMYWYRQDPGQGLRLIYYSQIVNDFQKGDIAEGYSVSREKKESFPLTVTSAQKNPTAFYLCASSLVGGAHQPQHFGDGTRLSIL.

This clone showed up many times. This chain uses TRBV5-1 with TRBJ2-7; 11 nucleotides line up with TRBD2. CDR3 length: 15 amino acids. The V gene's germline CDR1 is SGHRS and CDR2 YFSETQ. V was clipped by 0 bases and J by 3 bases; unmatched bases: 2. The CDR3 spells CASSLDSGGDYEQYF. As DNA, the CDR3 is TGCGCCAGCAGCTTGGATAGCGGGGGGGACTACGAGCAGTACTTC.

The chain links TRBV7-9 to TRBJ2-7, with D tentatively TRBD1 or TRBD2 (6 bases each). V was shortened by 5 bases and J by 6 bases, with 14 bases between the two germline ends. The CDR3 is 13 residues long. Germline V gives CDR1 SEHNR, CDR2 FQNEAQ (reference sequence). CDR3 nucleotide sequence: TGTGCCAGCAGCCCTAGGGGGACTGGCGAGCAGTACTTC. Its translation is CASSPRGTGEQYF.

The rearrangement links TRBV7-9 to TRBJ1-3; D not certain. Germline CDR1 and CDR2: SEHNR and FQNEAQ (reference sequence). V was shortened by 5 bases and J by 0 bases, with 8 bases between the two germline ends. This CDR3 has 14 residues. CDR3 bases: TGTGCCAGCAGCGGGGAGTCCTCTGGAAACACCATATATTTT. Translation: CASSGESSGNTIYF.

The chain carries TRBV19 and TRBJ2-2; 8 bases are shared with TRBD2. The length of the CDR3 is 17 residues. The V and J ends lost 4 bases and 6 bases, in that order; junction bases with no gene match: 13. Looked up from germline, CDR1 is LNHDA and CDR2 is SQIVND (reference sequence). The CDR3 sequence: CASSTPGLADRSGELFF. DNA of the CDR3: TGTGCCAGTAGTACTCCTGGACTAGCTGATCGTTCCGGGGAGCTGTTTTTT.

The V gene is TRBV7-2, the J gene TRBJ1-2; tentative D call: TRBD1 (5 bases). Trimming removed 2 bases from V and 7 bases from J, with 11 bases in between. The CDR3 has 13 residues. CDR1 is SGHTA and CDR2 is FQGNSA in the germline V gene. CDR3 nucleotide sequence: TGTGCCAGCAGCTTACAGGGTATGGGTGGCTACACCTTC. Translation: CASSLQGMGGYTF.

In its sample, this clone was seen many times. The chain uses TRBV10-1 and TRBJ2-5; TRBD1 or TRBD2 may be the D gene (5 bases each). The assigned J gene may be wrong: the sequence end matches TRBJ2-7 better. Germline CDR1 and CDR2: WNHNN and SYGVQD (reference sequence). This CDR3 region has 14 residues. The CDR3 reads CASSRDPGPYEQYF. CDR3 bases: TGCGCCAGCAGCCGGGATCCGGGGCCCTACGAGCAGTACTTC.

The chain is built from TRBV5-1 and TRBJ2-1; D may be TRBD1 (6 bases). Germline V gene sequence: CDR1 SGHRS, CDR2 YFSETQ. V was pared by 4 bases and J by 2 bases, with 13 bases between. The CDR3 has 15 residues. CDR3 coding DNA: TGCGCCAGCAGCACCGGCGGACAGACCTACAATGAGCAGTTCTTC. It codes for CASSTGGQTYNEQFF.

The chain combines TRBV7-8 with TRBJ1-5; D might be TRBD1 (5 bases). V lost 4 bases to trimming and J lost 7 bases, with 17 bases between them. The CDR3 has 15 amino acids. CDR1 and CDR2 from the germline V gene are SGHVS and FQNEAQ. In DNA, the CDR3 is TGTGCCAGCAGCTGGGGCCCTTCCCCTCGACAGCCCCAGCATTTT. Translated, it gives CASSWGPSPRQPQHF.

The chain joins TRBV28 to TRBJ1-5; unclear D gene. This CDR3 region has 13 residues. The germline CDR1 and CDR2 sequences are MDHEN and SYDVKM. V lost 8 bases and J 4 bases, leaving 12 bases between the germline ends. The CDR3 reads CASGSRTNQPQHF. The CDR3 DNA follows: TGTGCCAGCGGATCCCGGACGAATCAGCCCCAGCATTTT. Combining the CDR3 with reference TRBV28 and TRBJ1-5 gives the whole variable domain DVKVTQSSRYLVKRTGEKVFLECVQDMDHENMFWYRQDPGLGLRLIYFSYDVKMKEKGDIPEGYSVSREKKERFSLILESASTNQTSMYLCASGSRTNQPQHFGDGTRLSIL.

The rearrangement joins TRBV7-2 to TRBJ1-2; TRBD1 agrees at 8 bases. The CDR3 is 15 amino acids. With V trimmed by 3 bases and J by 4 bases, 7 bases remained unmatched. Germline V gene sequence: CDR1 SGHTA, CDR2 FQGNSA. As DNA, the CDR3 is TGTGCCAGCAGCTTCCCGGGACAGGAGGGCTATGGCTACACCTTC. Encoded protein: CASSFPGQEGYGYTF.

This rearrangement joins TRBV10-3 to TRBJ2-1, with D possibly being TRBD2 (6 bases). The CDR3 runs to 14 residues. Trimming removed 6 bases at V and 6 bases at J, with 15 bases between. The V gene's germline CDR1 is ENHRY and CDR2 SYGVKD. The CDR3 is CAIRGDWTFNEQFF. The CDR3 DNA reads TGTGCCATCAGGGGGGACTGGACGTTCAATGAGCAGTTCTTC.

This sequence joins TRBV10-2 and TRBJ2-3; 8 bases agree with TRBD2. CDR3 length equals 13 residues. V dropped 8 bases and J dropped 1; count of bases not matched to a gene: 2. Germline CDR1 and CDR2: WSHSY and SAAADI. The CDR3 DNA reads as TGCGCCAGCGGCGGGAGGCGCACAGATACGCAGTATTTT. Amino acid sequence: CASGGRRTDTQYF.

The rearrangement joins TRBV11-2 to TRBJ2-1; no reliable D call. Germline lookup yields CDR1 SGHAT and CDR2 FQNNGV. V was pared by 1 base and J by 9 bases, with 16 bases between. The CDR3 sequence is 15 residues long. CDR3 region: CASSLVSGVGTEQFF. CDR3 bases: TGTGCCAGCAGCTTAGTGTCGGGCGTTGGTACTGAGCAGTTCTTC.

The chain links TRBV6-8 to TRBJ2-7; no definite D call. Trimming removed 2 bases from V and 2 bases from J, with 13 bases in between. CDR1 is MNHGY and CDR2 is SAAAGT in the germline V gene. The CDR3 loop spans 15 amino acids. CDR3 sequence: CASSYDWVEAYEQYF. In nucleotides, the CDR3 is TGTGCCAGCAGTTACGACTGGGTAGAGGCCTACGAGCAGTACTTC.

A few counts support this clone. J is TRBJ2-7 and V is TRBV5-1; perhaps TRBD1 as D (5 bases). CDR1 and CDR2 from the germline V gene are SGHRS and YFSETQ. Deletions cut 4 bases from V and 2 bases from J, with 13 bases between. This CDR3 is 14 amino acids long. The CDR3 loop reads CASSPDIRPYEQYF. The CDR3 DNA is TGCGCCAGCAGCCCGGACATAAGGCCCTACGAGCAGTACTTC.

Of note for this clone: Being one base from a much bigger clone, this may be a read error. The CDR3 nucleotides read TGTGCCAGCAGTTCGACAGGGATTAACTATGGCTACACCTTC. It specifies CASSSTGINYGYTF. This chain uses TRBV28 with TRBJ1-2, with 7 bases aligning to TRBD1. V shed 4 bases and J 1 base; nucleotides not matched to a gene: 3. The CDR3 totals 14 residues. CDR1 is MDHEN and CDR2 is SYDVKM in the germline V gene.

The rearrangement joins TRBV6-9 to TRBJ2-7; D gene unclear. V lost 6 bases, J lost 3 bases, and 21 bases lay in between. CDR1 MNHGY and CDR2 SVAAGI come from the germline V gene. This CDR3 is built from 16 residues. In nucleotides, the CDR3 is TGTGCCAGCAGGACCCCCGCCTATAGCTCCAGCTACGAGCAGTACTTC. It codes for CASRTPAYSSSYEQYF.

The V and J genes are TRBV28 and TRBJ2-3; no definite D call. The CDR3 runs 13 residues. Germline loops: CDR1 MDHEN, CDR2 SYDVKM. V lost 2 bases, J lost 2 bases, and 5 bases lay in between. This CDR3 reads CASSLQITDTQYF. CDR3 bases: TGTGCCAGCAGTTTACAGATCACAGATACGCAGTATTTT. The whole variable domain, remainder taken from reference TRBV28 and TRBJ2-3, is DVKVTQSSRYLVKRTGEKVFLECVQDMDHENMFWYRQDPGLGLRLIYFSYDVKMKEKGDIPEGYSVSREKKERFSLILESASTNQTSMYLCASSLQITDTQYFGPGTRLTVL.

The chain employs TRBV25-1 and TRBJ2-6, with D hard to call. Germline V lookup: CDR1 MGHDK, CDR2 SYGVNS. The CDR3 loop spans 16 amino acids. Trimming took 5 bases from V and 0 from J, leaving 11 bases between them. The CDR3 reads CASSPLDGSGANVLTF. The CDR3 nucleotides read TGTGCCAGCAGTCCCCTAGACGGCTCTGGGGCCAACGTCCTGACTTTC.

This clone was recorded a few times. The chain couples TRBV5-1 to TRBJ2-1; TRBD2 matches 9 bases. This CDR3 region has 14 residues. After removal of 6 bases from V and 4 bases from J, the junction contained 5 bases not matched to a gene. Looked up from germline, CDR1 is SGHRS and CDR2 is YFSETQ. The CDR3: CASTRLADYNEQFF. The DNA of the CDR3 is TGCGCCAGCACACGACTAGCGGATTACAATGAGCAGTTCTTC.

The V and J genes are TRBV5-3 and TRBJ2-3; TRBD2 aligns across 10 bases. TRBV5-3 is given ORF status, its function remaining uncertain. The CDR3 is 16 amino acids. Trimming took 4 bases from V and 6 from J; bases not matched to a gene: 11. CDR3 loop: CARSPGLAILRDTQYF. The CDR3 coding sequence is TGTGCCAGAAGCCCGGGACTAGCGATTTTACGGGATACGCAGTATTTT.

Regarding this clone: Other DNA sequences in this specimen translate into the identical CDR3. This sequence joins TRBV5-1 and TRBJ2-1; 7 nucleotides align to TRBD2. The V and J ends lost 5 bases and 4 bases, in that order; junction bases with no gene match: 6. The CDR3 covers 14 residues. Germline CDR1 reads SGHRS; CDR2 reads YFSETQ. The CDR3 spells CASRVAGGYNEQFF. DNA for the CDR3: TGCGCCAGCAGGGTAGCGGGCGGTTACAATGAGCAGTTCTTC.

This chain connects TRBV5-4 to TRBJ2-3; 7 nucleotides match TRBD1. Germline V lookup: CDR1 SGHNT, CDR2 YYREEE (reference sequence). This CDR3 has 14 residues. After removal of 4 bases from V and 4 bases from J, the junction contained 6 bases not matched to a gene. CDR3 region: CASSHAGGADTQYF. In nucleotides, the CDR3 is TGTGCCAGCAGCCACGCAGGGGGAGCAGATACGCAGTATTTT.

Written as DNA, the CDR3 is TGTGCCAGCAGCCCGTCATGGGGTAAAGAGACCCAGTACTTC. Its translation is CASSPSWGKETQYF. The chain joins TRBV6-6 to TRBJ2-5, with D uncertain. V lost 6 bases, J lost 3 bases, and 14 bases lay in between. The CDR3 is 14 amino acids. CDR1 and CDR2 (germline): MNHNY, SVGAGI (reference sequence).

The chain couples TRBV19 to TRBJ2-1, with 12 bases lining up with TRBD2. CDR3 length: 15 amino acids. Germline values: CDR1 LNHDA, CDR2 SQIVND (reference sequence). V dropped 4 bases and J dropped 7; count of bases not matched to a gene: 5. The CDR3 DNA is TGTGCCAGTAGTACCCGGACTAGCGGGATTAATGAGCAGTTCTTC. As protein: CASSTRTSGINEQFF.

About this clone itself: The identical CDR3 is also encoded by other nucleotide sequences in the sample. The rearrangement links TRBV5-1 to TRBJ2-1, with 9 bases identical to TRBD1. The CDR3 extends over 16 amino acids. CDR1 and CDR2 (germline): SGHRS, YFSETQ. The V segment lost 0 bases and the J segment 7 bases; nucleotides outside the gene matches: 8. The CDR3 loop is CASSLAGTGLPNEQFF. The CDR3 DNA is TGCGCCAGCAGCTTGGCCGGGACAGGGTTACCGAATGAGCAGTTCTTC. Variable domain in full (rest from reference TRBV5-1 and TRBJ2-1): KAGVTQTPRYLIKTRGQQVTLSCSPISGHRSVSWYQQTPGQGLQFLFEYFSETQRNKGNFPGRFSGRQFSNSRSEMNVSTLELGDSALYLCASSLAGTGLPNEQFFGPGTRLTVL.